The source of this T cell receptor (delta chain) is a study of γδ T cells in repeated Plasmodium falciparum infection. In the study overall: Timepoints: baseline, immediately before selected infections, and 21 days after every infection. Study-level points and caveats: Vgamma9/Vdelta2+ repertoires stayed stably polyclonal over time and infection.

The CDR3 loop spans 19 amino acids. Per germline, CDR1 TSWWSYY and CDR2 QGS. For this clone: Antigen: not known. The protein in TCRdb stems from a much larger clone and differs at residue 5 from this DNA's translation, likely a read error; here the protein is translated from the DNA.

Gammadelta T cells were flow-sorted from PBMC into Vgamma9/Vdelta2+ and Vdelta2-negative populations for bulk analysis. Each sorted gammadelta sample had TRG and TRD chains sequenced. TCRdb applied CATT to the multiplex PCR reads for clone calling. Of roughly 50,000 delta-chain clones detected, roughly 1.6% appear once; the ten largest clones hold over 7.5%. The chain couples TRDV1 to TRDJ1, with 12 bases matching TRDD3. TCRdb records no J gene; here it was assigned by comparing the DNA to germline. The sequence was obtained from a pool of human donors (malaria-infected and uninfected, not separated). Sequencing was done on a sample of gamma-delta T cells from blood. This CDR3 reads CALGKLVRILGDTGDKLIF. CDR3 nucleotide sequence: TGTGCTCTTGGGAAACTGGTCCGAATACTGGGGGATACCGGGGATAAACTCATCTTT.